The rows below give T cell receptor beta chains drawn from one sample of a study of T cells in Graves' hyperthyroidism and ophthalmopathy. TCRdb called the multiplex PCR reads again in MiXCR, with one record for every CDR3 protein. The data hold 500,000 to 600,000 distinct CDR3 sequences, with around 43% observed a single time. The sequenced sample was peripheral blood or thyroid tissue (not recorded which). The receptors were gathered from an adult woman with Graves' disease, either hyperthyroidism or ophthalmopathy (not recorded which). The CDR3 runs from the conserved cysteine through the conserved F or W. Each record gives: V gene, J gene, clone size, CDR3 length, D gene, CDR3 protein, CDR3 DNA. D genes are given only for firm matches. The size entry is marked missing in some rows and otherwise reads once, few, many or a size class.

V gene: TRBV5-1; J gene: TRBJ1-1; clone size: -; CDR3 length: 14; D gene: TRBD1; CDR3 protein: CASSPGTESTEAFF; CDR3 DNA: TGCGCCAGCAGCCCTGGGACAGAATCCACTGAAGCTTTCTTT
V gene: TRBV7-9; J gene: TRBJ2-2; clone size: -; CDR3 length: 15; D gene: -; CDR3 protein: CASSLRIGRTGELFF; CDR3 DNA: TGTGCTAGCAGCTTACGAATAGGGCGGACCGGGGAGCTGTTTTTT
V gene: TRBV9; J gene: TRBJ1-1; clone size: -; CDR3 length: 12; D gene: -; CDR3 protein: CASSPGTEEAFF; CDR3 DNA: TGTGCCAGCAGCCCCGGGACGGAAGAAGCTTTCTTT
V gene: TRBV20-1; J gene: TRBJ2-2; clone size: -; CDR3 length: 15; D gene: -; CDR3 protein: CSARVVKGNTGELFF; CDR3 DNA: TGCAGTGCTAGAGTGGTAAAGGGGAACACCGGGGAGCTGTTTTTT
V gene: TRBV7-8; J gene: TRBJ1-3; clone size: -; CDR3 length: 13; D gene: -; CDR3 protein: CASSSLARNTIYF; CDR3 DNA: TGTGCCAGCAGTTCTCTGGCGAGAAACACCATATATTTT
V gene: TRBV14; J gene: TRBJ1-2; clone size: many; CDR3 length: 10; D gene: -; CDR3 protein: CASSQEGYTF; CDR3 DNA: TGTGCCAGCAGCCAAGAAGGCTACACCTTC
V gene: TRBV10-3; J gene: TRBJ1-1; clone size: few; CDR3 length: 16; D gene: TRBD1; CDR3 protein: CAISESGGQSSTEAFF; CDR3 DNA: TGTGCCATCAGTGAGTCGGGGGGACAGTCGAGCACTGAAGCTTTCTTT
V gene: TRBV7-2; J gene: TRBJ1-5; clone size: -; CDR3 length: 15; D gene: -; CDR3 protein: CASSPGQGHNQPQHF; CDR3 DNA: TGTGCCAGCAGCCCCGGGCAGGGGCACAATCAGCCCCAGCATTTT
V gene: TRBV5-8; J gene: TRBJ2-6; clone size: -; CDR3 length: 17; D gene: -; CDR3 protein: CASKSRDIFSGANVLTF; CDR3 DNA: TGTGCCAGCAAAAGCCGGGACATTTTCTCTGGGGCCAACGTCCTGACTTTC
V gene: TRBV19; J gene: TRBJ1-1; clone size: -; CDR3 length: 13; D gene: -; CDR3 protein: CASSITENTEAFF; CDR3 DNA: TGTGCCAGTAGTATAACAGAAAACACTGAAGCTTTCTTT
V gene: TRBV7-8; J gene: TRBJ2-5; clone size: many; CDR3 length: 13; D gene: -; CDR3 protein: CASSLLGGETQYF; CDR3 DNA: TGTGCCAGCAGCTTACTAGGAGGAGAGACCCAGTACTTC
V gene: TRBV6-1; J gene: TRBJ2-3; clone size: -; CDR3 length: 14; D gene: -; CDR3 protein: CASSSTDSTDTQYF; CDR3 DNA: TGTGCCAGCAGTAGTACCGACAGCACAGATACGCAGTATTTT
V gene: TRBV24-1; J gene: TRBJ1-1; clone size: many; CDR3 length: 12; D gene: -; CDR3 protein: CATSDLGGRAFF; CDR3 DNA: TGTGCCACCAGTGATTTAGGGGGGAGAGCTTTCTTT
V gene: TRBV6-2/TRBV6-3; J gene: TRBJ2-7; clone size: many; CDR3 length: 15; D gene: -; CDR3 protein: CASSYSDRTTYEQYF; CDR3 DNA: TGTGCCAGCAGTTACTCTGACAGGACGACCTACGAGCAGTACTTC
V gene: TRBV5-1; J gene: TRBJ1-4; clone size: -; CDR3 length: 16; D gene: -; CDR3 protein: CASSLDGGLVSEKLFF; CDR3 DNA: TGCGCCAGCAGCTTGGACGGGGGGCTGGTTAGTGAAAAACTGTTTTTT
V gene: TRBV10-3; J gene: TRBJ2-2; clone size: -; CDR3 length: 16; D gene: -; CDR3 protein: CDSRNRGPRGAGELFF; CDR3 DNA: TGTGACAGCAGAAACCGGGGACCCCGTGGCGCCGGGGAGCTGTTTTTT
V gene: TRBV19; J gene: TRBJ1-5; clone size: -; CDR3 length: 13; D gene: -; CDR3 protein: CASSISGNQPQHF; CDR3 DNA: TGTGCCAGTAGTATAAGTGGTAATCAGCCCCAGCATTTT
V gene: TRBV19; J gene: TRBJ1-6; clone size: many; CDR3 length: 13; D gene: -; CDR3 protein: CASSINSRSPLHF; CDR3 DNA: TGTGCCAGTAGTATCAACTCACGCTCACCCCTCCACTTT
V gene: TRBV18; J gene: TRBJ1-2; clone size: few; CDR3 length: 14; D gene: TRBD1; CDR3 protein: CASSPPMTGYGYTF; CDR3 DNA: TGTGCCAGCTCACCACCGATGACAGGGTATGGCTACACCTTC
V gene: TRBV7-2; J gene: TRBJ2-3; clone size: few; CDR3 length: 12; D gene: -; CDR3 protein: CASSGGTDTQYF; CDR3 DNA: TGTGCCAGCAGCGGAGGCACAGATACGCAGTATTTT
V gene: TRBV29-1; J gene: TRBJ2-1; clone size: -; CDR3 length: 16; D gene: -; CDR3 protein: CSVESPVTSVYNEQFF; CDR3 DNA: TGCAGCGTTGAAAGCCCGGTGACAAGTGTCTACAATGAGCAGTTCTTC
V gene: TRBV2; J gene: TRBJ1-1; clone size: many; CDR3 length: 16; D gene: -; CDR3 protein: CANRTDRFRGDTEAFF; CDR3 DNA: TGTGCCAACAGGACAGACAGGTTTCGAGGGGACACTGAAGCTTTCTTT
V gene: TRBV18; J gene: TRBJ2-6; clone size: -; CDR3 length: 15; D gene: -; CDR3 protein: CASSADTVGANVLTF; CDR3 DNA: TGTGCCAGCTCGGCGGACACGGTTGGGGCCAACGTCCTGACTTTC
V gene: TRBV5-1; J gene: TRBJ2-5; clone size: -; CDR3 length: 13; D gene: -; CDR3 protein: CASSPTSKETQYF; CDR3 DNA: TGCGCCAGCAGCCCAACATCAAAAGAGACCCAGTACTTC
V gene: TRBV2; J gene: TRBJ2-6; clone size: -; CDR3 length: 13; D gene: -; CDR3 protein: CASRRGGAYVLTF; CDR3 DNA: TGTGCCAGCAGGAGAGGTGGGGCCTACGTCCTGACTTTC
V gene: TRBV24-1; J gene: TRBJ1-1; clone size: few; CDR3 length: 15; D gene: -; CDR3 protein: CATSDPRAGNTEAFF; CDR3 DNA: TGTGCCACCAGTGATCCGAGGGCAGGGAACACTGAAGCTTTCTTT
V gene: TRBV7-2; J gene: TRBJ1-1; clone size: -; CDR3 length: 14; D gene: -; CDR3 protein: CASSLAWANTEAFF; CDR3 DNA: TGTGCCAGCAGCTTAGCTTGGGCGAACACTGAAGCTTTCTTT
V gene: TRBV7-9; J gene: TRBJ1-4; clone size: -; CDR3 length: 15; D gene: -; CDR3 protein: CASTSIWETNEKLFF; CDR3 DNA: TGTGCCAGCACTTCGATCTGGGAAACTAATGAAAAACTGTTTTTT
V gene: TRBV6-6; J gene: TRBJ1-1; clone size: -; CDR3 length: 14; D gene: -; CDR3 protein: CASSARRGDPEAFF; CDR3 DNA: TGTGCCAGCAGTGCTAGACGAGGGGATCCTGAAGCTTTCTTT
V gene: TRBV10-3; J gene: TRBJ2-7; clone size: many; CDR3 length: 15; D gene: TRBD2; CDR3 protein: CAISTGTSVSYEQYF; CDR3 DNA: TGTGCCATCAGCACCGGGACTAGCGTCTCCTACGAGCAGTACTTC
V gene: TRBV7-9; J gene: TRBJ2-7; clone size: -; CDR3 length: 11; D gene: TRBD1; CDR3 protein: CASSDTGARDF; CDR3 DNA: TGTGCCAGCAGCGACACAGGGGCGAGGGACTTC
V gene: TRBV10-3; J gene: TRBJ2-7; clone size: -; CDR3 length: 14; D gene: -; CDR3 protein: CAISSTRDGSEQYF; CDR3 DNA: TGTGCCATCAGTTCTACCCGGGACGGAAGCGAGCAGTACTTC